This entry describes one TCR beta chain. No antigen is known for it. Method: immunoSEQ multiplex PCR; TCRdb's copy keeps in-frame clones and lacks some. This table holds about 1.5 million clones, approximately 98% found once. This record belongs to a study of shared clonotypes between healthy human individuals. Overall study: CD4 naive and CD4 memory each took three plates per donor, while CD8 naive took two and CD8 memory one.

Study-level results: The rarefaction results pointed to incomplete sorted-subset sequencing despite large depth.

This receptor was obtained from a man younger than 45 in good health. Sequencing was carried out using naive CD4+ T cells sorted from blood. As to subset: CD45RA+ positively selected.

The CDR3 loop reads CASSRSTPYEQYF. DNA of the CDR3: TGTGCCAGCTCACGCTCCACTCCCTACGAGCAGTACTTC. The chain recombines TRBV18 with TRBJ2-7, with D unresolved. Germline values: CDR1 KGHSH, CDR2 LQKENI. This CDR3 region has 13 residues. V lost 4 bases to trimming and J lost 2 bases, with 9 bases between them.